Described below is a single T cell receptor beta chain sequence and its context. Its antigen remains unidentified. What was amplified from RNA transcripts were TCR beta CDR3 regions. The primer set for the first-round RT-PCR of the TCR CDR3 was HTBI. TCRdb passed the multiplex PCR reads through MiXCR, listing each CDR3 protein once. The table shows 550,000 to 700,000 distinct CDR3 sequences, with under 60% occurring only once. The sample originates from a study of T cells in Graves' hyperthyroidism and ophthalmopathy. The CDR3 consists of 16 residues. Germline assignment: CDR1 SGHVS and CDR2 FQNEAQ. V shed 2 bases and J shed 7 bases, with 21 bases lying between them. Study results and limitations: Blood also contained most expanded thyroid clonotypes above 0.001.

V usage is TRBV7-8 and J usage is TRBJ2-7; D call uncertain. The origin of this receptor is an adult woman with Graves' disease, either hyperthyroidism or ophthalmopathy (not recorded which). What was sequenced was peripheral blood or thyroid tissue (not recorded which). CDR3 amino acids: CASSLKVARIVYEQYF. The CDR3 nucleotides read TGTGCCAGCAGCTTAAAGGTGGCAAGGATAGTCTATGAGCAGTACTTC.